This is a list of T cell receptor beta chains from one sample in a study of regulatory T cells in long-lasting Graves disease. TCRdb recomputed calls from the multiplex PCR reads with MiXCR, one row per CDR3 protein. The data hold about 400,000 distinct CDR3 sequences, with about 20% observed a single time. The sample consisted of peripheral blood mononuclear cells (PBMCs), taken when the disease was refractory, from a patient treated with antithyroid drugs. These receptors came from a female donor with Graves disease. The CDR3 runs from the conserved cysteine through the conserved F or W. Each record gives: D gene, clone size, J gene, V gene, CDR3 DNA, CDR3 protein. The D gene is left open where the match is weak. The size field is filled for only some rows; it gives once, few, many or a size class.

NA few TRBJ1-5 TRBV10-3 TGTGCCATCAGTGCAGGGAGCCCCAATCAGCCCCAGCATTTT CAISAGSPNQPQHF
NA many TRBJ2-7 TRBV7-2 TGTGCCAGCAGTTTAAGTCGGTACGAGCAGTACTTC CASSLSRYEQYF
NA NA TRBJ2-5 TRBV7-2 TGTGCCAGCAGCCACCGCGTAAGTGGTTTTGAAGAGACCCAGTACTTC CASSHRVSGFEETQYF
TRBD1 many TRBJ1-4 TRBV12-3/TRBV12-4 TGTGCCAGCAGATTACTCACAGGGGGTGACGCTAATGAAAAACTGTTTTTT CASRLLTGGDANEKLFF
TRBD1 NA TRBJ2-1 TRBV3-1 TGTGCCAGCAGTCGGACAGGGTCTGGTGAGCAGTTCTTC CASSRTGSGEQFF
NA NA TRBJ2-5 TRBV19 TGTGCCAGTAGTTTTACCTGGACCCAAGAGACCCAGTACTTC CASSFTWTQETQYF
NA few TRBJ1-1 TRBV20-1 TGCAGTGCCATGGACAGATACACTGAAGCTTTCTTT CSAMDRYTEAFF
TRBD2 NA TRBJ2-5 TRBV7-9 TGTGCCAGCAGCCGGACTAGCGGGAGTGGAAGTTTAGAGACCCAGTACTTC CASSRTSGSGSLETQYF
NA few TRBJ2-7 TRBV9 TGTGCCAGCAGCGTAGATTGGAGCAGCTCCTACGAGCAGTACTTC CASSVDWSSSYEQYF
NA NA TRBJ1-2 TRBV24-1 TGTGCCACCAGTGAGATGAGGGGGGCATCGGTCATGGTCGGCTACACCTTC CATSEMRGASVMVGYTF
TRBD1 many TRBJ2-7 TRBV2 TGTGCCAGCGGAGTTGCCTGGACAGGGCGCTCCGAGCAGTACTTC CASGVAWTGRSEQYF
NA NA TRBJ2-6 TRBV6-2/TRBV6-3 TGTGCCAGCAGTTACCCGACAGGTCCTAAGGCCAACGTCCTGACTTTC CASSYPTGPKANVLTF
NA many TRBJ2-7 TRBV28 TGTGCCAGCAGTTTATCGGGCCGGGGCTCCTACGAGCAGTACTTC CASSLSGRGSYEQYF
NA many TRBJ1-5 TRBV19 TGTGCCAGTAGTACCTTGAACGGTACAGGGTATCAGCCCCAGCATTTT CASSTLNGTGYQPQHF
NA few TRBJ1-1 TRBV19 TGTGCCAGTAGTATAGGAGCGGAGGGAATGGTAGAAACTGAAGCTTTCTTT CASSIGAEGMVETEAFF
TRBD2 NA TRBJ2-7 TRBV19 TGTGCCAGTAGTCCACGGACTAGCGTCTACGAGCAGTACTTC CASSPRTSVYEQYF
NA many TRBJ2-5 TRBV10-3 TGTGCCATCAGTGAATCCCCCCCTGAGACCCAGTACTTC CAISESPPETQYF
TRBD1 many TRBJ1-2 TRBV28 TGTGCCAGCAGTTTTCCTGGGACAGGGATCGCGATTGGCTACACCTTC CASSFPGTGIAIGYTF
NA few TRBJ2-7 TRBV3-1 TGTGCCAGCAGCCAAGTTGCGTTCGAGCAGTACTTC CASSQVAFEQYF
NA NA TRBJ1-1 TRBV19 TGTGCCAGTACTGCGGGGGGGGTTCGAGGTGGCACTGAAGCTTTCTTT CASTAGGVRGGTEAFF
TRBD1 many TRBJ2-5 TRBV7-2 TGTGCCAGCAGCTTAGGGGGACAGGGCGGAGAGACCCAGTACTTC CASSLGGQGGETQYF
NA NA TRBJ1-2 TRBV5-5 TGTGCCAGCAGCTTAGGCTACAGCTCTAACTATGGCTACACCTTC CASSLGYSSNYGYTF
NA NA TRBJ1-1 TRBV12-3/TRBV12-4 TGTGCCAGCAGTTTCTTTGGAACTGTGAACACTGAAGCTTTCTTT CASSFFGTVNTEAFF
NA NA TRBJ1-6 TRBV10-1 TGCGCCAGCAGTCCGGGATATAATTCACCCCTCCACTTT CASSPGYNSPLHF
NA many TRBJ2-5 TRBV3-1 TGTGCCAGCAGCCAATTGGGGGAGACCCAGTACTTC CASSQLGETQYF
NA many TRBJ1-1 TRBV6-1 TGTGCCAGCAGCCCCGGGACACTGGATCTCCCTGAAGCTTTCTTT CASSPGTLDLPEAFF
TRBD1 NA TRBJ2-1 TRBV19 TGTGCCAGTAGTATAGGATGGGGACAGGGGACCTACAATGAGCAGTTCTTC CASSIGWGQGTYNEQFF
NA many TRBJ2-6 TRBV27 TGTGCCAGCAGTTTGTCCCCACAAGGGAAAGGGGCCAACGTCCTGACTTTC CASSLSPQGKGANVLTF
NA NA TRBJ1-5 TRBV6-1 TGTGCCAGCAGCGTGACAGCTAGTAATAGCAATCAGCCCCAGCATTTT CASSVTASNSNQPQHF
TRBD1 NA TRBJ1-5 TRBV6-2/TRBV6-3 TGTGCCAGCAGCATCCGATTCGGGACAGATCAGCCCCAGCATTTT CASSIRFGTDQPQHF
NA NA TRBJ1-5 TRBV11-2 TGTGCCAGCAGCTCCCCGGGGAAGAGGATAGACAGCAAGTATAGCAATCAGCCCCAGCATTTT CASSSPGKRIDSKYSNQPQHF
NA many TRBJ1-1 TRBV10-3 TGTGCCATCAGTGGACCGAACACTGAAGCTTTCTTT CAISGPNTEAFF
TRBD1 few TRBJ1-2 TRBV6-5 TGTGCCAGCAGTTCCCGGGTCGGACAGGACTATGGCTACACCTTC CASSSRVGQDYGYTF
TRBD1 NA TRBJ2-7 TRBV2 TGTGCCAGCAGTGTCCAACAGGGGGCTTTCTACGAGCAGTACTTC CASSVQQGAFYEQYF
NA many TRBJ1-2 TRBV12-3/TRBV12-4 TGTGCCAGCAGCACGAGGATCCTACAACTTCGGGGCTACACCTTC CASSTRILQLRGYTF
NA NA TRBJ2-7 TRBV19 TGTGCCAGTAGTATCACGGACGGTACCTACGAGCAGTACTTC CASSITDGTYEQYF
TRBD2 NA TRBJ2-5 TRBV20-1 TGCAGTGCTATGGTGGGGGAGGGGCCTGAGGAGACCCAGTACTTC CSAMVGEGPEETQYF
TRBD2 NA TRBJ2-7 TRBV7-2 TGTGCCAGCAGCTTAACCCCCGGGACTAAGAGCGAGCAGTACTTC CASSLTPGTKSEQYF
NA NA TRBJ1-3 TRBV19 TGTGCCAGTATTCGGGACTCTTCATCAGGAAACACCATATATTTT CASIRDSSSGNTIYF
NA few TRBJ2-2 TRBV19 TGTGCCAGTAGTGACCCCTTCGGGGAGCTGTTTTTT CASSDPFGELFF
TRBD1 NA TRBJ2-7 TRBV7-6 TGTGCCAGCAGCGTTCAGGGACAGGGGGCCTACGAGCAGTACTTC CASSVQGQGAYEQYF
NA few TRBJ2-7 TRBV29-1 TGCAGCGTTGCGGACGGCTCCTACGAGCAGTACTTC CSVADGSYEQYF
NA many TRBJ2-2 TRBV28 TGTGCCAGCAGCCGGGACTGGAGAACCGGGGAGCTGTTTTTT CASSRDWRTGELFF
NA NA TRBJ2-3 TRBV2 TGTGCCAGCGTCGGGTCACCGGGCGGAGATACGCAGTATTTT CASVGSPGGDTQYF
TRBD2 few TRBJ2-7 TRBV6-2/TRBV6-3 TGTGCCAGCAGTTCTCCCGGACTAGCGGAAACCTACGAGCAGTACTTC CASSSPGLAETYEQYF
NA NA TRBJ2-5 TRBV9 TGTGCCAGCAGCGTAGCTAGTGCAAGGGGACAAGAGACCCAGTACTTC CASSVASARGQETQYF
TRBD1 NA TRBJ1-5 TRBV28 TGTGCCAGCAGATCGACAGGGGGAAGCAATCAGCCCCAGCATTTT CASRSTGGSNQPQHF
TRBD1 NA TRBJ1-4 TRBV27 TGTGCCAGCAGTGGACAGGGGGCTGAAAAACTGTTTTTT CASSGQGAEKLFF
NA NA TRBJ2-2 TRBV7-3 TGTGCCAGCAGCTTCGCGGATTCGAACACCGGGGAGCTGTTTTTT CASSFADSNTGELFF
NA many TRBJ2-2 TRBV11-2 TGTGCCAGCAGCTTAGACTGGGGGACCGGGGAGCTGTTTTTT CASSLDWGTGELFF
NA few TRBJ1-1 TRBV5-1 TGCGCCAGCAGCTGGGACGGGATTCTAGCTTTCTTT CASSWDGILAFF
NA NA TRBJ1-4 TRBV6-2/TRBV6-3 TGTGCCAGCAGTTCACAGGGTTCATATGAAAAACTGTTTTTT CASSSQGSYEKLFF
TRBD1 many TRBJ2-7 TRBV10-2 TGTGCCAGCAGTCGTCCGGGACAGAACTACGAGCAGTACTTC CASSRPGQNYEQYF
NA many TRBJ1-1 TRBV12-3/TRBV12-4 TGTGCCAGCAGTCAGGGCAAAGGGGGCACTGAAGCTTTCTTT CASSQGKGGTEAFF
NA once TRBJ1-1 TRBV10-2 TGCGCCAGCAGTGAGTCGAGAGTGGACACTGAAGCTTTCTTT CASSESRVDTEAFF
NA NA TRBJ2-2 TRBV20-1 TGCAGTGCTAGGGACTCTCCGCGCCCGGAGCTGTTTTTT CSARDSPRPELFF
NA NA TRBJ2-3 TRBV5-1 TGCGCCAGCAGCTTGGGCCGCCGAGGGGAGGATACGCAGTATTTT CASSLGRRGEDTQYF